These T cell receptor beta chains were read from a single sample in a study of T cells in Graves' hyperthyroidism and ophthalmopathy. TCRdb reanalysed the multiplex PCR reads using MiXCR and keeps one entry per CDR3 protein. This sample carries over 150,000 distinct CDR3 sequences, about 18% of them seen once, and the ten largest clones take roughly 28%. Sequencing was done on a sample of blood. Every receptor here comes from a woman aged 45-60 years with Graves' hyperthyroidism. Both conserved end residues are part of each CDR3. D genes are given only for firm matches. Some rows have no size entry. The others give once, few or many, or a class for an expanded clone.

TRBJ2-1	TRBV5-1	many	TRBD2	TGCGCCAGCACAAGAACTGTCGGCGGACTAGCGGGGGGGAATGAGCAGTTCTTC	CASTRTVGGLAGGNEQFF
TRBJ2-1	TRBV10-2	.	TRBD1	TGCGCCAGCAGTTACTCACCACGGACAGGCGGGGAGCAGTTCTTC	CASSYSPRTGGEQFF
TRBJ2-7	TRBV9	many	.	TGTGCCAGCAGCGTAGATATCGGGGAAGGTTACGAGCAGTACTTC	CASSVDIGEGYEQYF
TRBJ1-2	TRBV11-1	many	.	TGTGCCAGCAGCTACCGAACAGGATTTGACGCCTATGGCTACACCTTC	CASSYRTGFDAYGYTF
TRBJ1-1	TRBV6-1	many	.	TGTGCCAGCAGAGAGGGCCGGACTGAAGCTTTCTTT	CASREGRTEAFF
TRBJ2-3	TRBV7-6	many	TRBD2	TGTGCCAGCAGCTTTGAAGGGAGGGCAGATACGCAGTATTTT	CASSFEGRADTQYF
TRBJ2-1	TRBV18	many	.	TGTGCCAGCTCACCATTGCAGGAATCCTACAATGAGCAGTTCTTC	CASSPLQESYNEQFF
TRBJ1-2	TRBV28	few	.	TGTGCCAGCACAGGGGAACGCTATGGCTACACCTTC	CASTGERYGYTF
TRBJ1-5	TRBV19	few	.	TGTGCCAGTACGGATTGGCTGGGGAGCAATCAGCCCCAGCATTTT	CASTDWLGSNQPQHF
TRBJ2-3	TRBV7-3	many	.	TGTGCCAGCAGCTTAGTAGGGTCGCCGGGAGATACGCAGTATTTT	CASSLVGSPGDTQYF
TRBJ1-3	TRBV2	many	.	TGTGCCAGCATGCTATCTTCTGGAAACACCATATATTTT	CASMLSSGNTIYF
TRBJ2-5	TRBV3-1	many	.	TGTGCCAGCAGCCAAGTATCCGGACTGGAGGAGACCCAGTACTTC	CASSQVSGLEETQYF
TRBJ1-5	TRBV4-1	many	.	TGCGCCAGCAGCCAGGGGGGGGGGTTGAGCAATCAGCCCCAGCATTTT	CASSQGGGLSNQPQHF
TRBJ2-1	TRBV5-1	many	TRBD2	TGCGCCAGCAGCTTTAGCGGGGGGGGCAATGAGCAGTTCTTC	CASSFSGGGNEQFF
TRBJ2-7	TRBV24-1	many	.	TGTGCCACCAGTGACCCGGGACAAGGGCAGTACTTC	CATSDPGQGQYF
TRBJ1-1	TRBV5-1	.	.	TGCGCCAGCAAATCCACGAACACTGAAGCTTTCTTT	CASKSTNTEAFF
TRBJ1-5	TRBV6-1	.	.	TGTGCCAGCAGCCCTTTGGCCTATCAGCCCCAGCATTTT	CASSPLAYQPQHF
TRBJ2-1	TRBV19	.	TRBD1	TGTGCCAGTAGTATGGGGACAGCCTACAATGAGCAGTTCTTC	CASSMGTAYNEQFF
TRBJ1-1	TRBV28	many	.	TGTGCCAGCGGACCCGGGGGTAACATGAACACTGAAGCTTTCTTT	CASGPGGNMNTEAFF
TRBJ1-4	TRBV2	many	.	TGTGCCAGCAGAAAAGGGGGTCCTGGTGAAAAACTGTTTTTT	CASRKGGPGEKLFF
TRBJ2-7	TRBV11-2	many	TRBD2	TGTGCCAGCAGCTCCCTGCTTGGGGGGGGTAGAGACGAGCAGTACTTC	CASSSLLGGGRDEQYF
TRBJ1-3	TRBV5-1	.	.	TGCGCCAGCAGCTTGGGTCAGCCGGGAAACACCATATATTTT	CASSLGQPGNTIYF
TRBJ2-1	TRBV13	many	TRBD1	TGTGCCAGCAGCGTGAGACAGGGTAGCTACAATGAGCAGTTCTTC	CASSVRQGSYNEQFF
TRBJ1-6	TRBV7-8	many	.	TGTGCCAGCAGCGTCAGCTCCTATAATTCACCCCTCCACTTT	CASSVSSYNSPLHF
TRBJ1-2	TRBV10-3	few	.	TGTGCCATCAGTAGTACAGGGCAGGGCTACACCTTC	CAISSTGQGYTF
TRBJ2-7	TRBV7-9	once	TRBD1	TGTGCCAGCAGCTCGTTCCAGGGGGAACCAGACGAGCAGTACTTC	CASSSFQGEPDEQYF
TRBJ2-1	TRBV9	.	.	TGTGCCAGCAGCGTAGGTAGACAGCAGTTCTTC	CASSVGRQQFF
TRBJ1-1	TRBV7-2	many	.	TGTGCCAGCGGGAACGGACGGTTTACTGAAGCTTTCTTT	CASGNGRFTEAFF
TRBJ2-7	TRBV9	many	.	TGTGCCAGCAGCGCCACCGGGACGGGCACCTACGAGCAGTACTTC	CASSATGTGTYEQYF
TRBJ2-1	TRBV28	.	.	TGTGCCAGCAGTTCTCCGGGACGGGGCTACAATGAGCAGTTCTTC	CASSSPGRGYNEQFF
TRBJ1-5	TRBV20-1	many	.	TGCAGTGCTAGCAACAGTGTAAGACAGCCCCAGCATTTT	CSASNSVRQPQHF
TRBJ1-4	TRBV18	few	.	TGTGCCAGCTCACCACAGCAAGGGGATAATGAAAAACTGTTTTTT	CASSPQQGDNEKLFF
TRBJ2-1	TRBV5-1	few	TRBD2	TGCGCCAGCAGCAATATAGCGGGGGGGAGCAATGAGCAGTTCTTC	CASSNIAGGSNEQFF
TRBJ2-1	TRBV6-1	many	TRBD2	TGTGCCAGCAAAATTAGCGGGGGGGCTAGTGAGCAGTTCTTC	CASKISGGASEQFF
TRBJ1-6	TRBV27	.	TRBD1	TGTGCCAGCAGTGAGGACAGGGGTAATTCACCCCTCCACTTT	CASSEDRGNSPLHF
TRBJ1-2	TRBV20-1	many	.	TGCAGTGCTAGAGAGGGACCGGGAACCTACACCTTC	CSAREGPGTYTF
TRBJ1-2	TRBV19	many	.	TGTGCCACCTATCCCTCCGCCGGGGTCACTACTAACTATGGCTACACCTTC	CATYPSAGVTTNYGYTF
TRBJ1-1	TRBV6-6	many	.	TGTGCCAGCAGTTACATGGTCGGGGGAACTGAAGCTTTCTTT	CASSYMVGGTEAFF
TRBJ1-1	TRBV19	many	.	TGTGCCAGTAGCTGGGAGAACACTGAAGCTTTCTTT	CASSWENTEAFF
TRBJ1-2	TRBV7-9	many	.	TGTGCCAGCAGCTTGCTCCGGCAGGGAACTTCTGGCTACACCTTC	CASSLLRQGTSGYTF
TRBJ1-1	TRBV5-6	.	.	TGTGCCAGCAGCTTGATTGGGACCCCCCCCGGAAACACTGAAGCTTTCTTT	CASSLIGTPPGNTEAFF
TRBJ1-2	TRBV6-1	many	TRBD1	TGTGCCAGCAGCCCAGGGGGGGGCGGCTATGGCTACACCTTC	CASSPGGGGYGYTF
TRBJ1-5	TRBV19	.	.	TGTGCCAGTAGTATGGGGTTCCATCAGCCCCAGCATTTT	CASSMGFHQPQHF
TRBJ2-3	TRBV24-1	many	.	TGTGCCACCAGTGACCCCGGACAGACCCGAGTTGCTGGTACGCAGTATTTT	CATSDPGQTRVAGTQYF
TRBJ1-1	TRBV28	.	.	TGTGCCAGCAGGCCTCGTCACCTTACACCGATGAACACTGAAGCTTTCTTT	CASRPRHLTPMNTEAFF
TRBJ1-6	TRBV7-2	many	TRBD1	TGTGCCAGCAGAGTTCGGACGGGACAGCATGGAAATAATTCACCCCTCCACTTT	CASRVRTGQHGNNSPLHF
TRBJ2-1	TRBV7-9	many	.	TGTGCCAGCAGCTTAGAGGGAGGGGGGAATGAGCAGTTCTTC	CASSLEGGGNEQFF
TRBJ2-1	TRBV4-1	few	.	TGCGCCAGCAGCCAAGAATCCCCCTTCAATGAGCAGTTCTTC	CASSQESPFNEQFF
TRBJ2-1	TRBV20-1	.	TRBD2	TGCAGTGCTAGAAGGGATCTAGCGGGGGCGGACTACAATGAGCAGTTCTTC	CSARRDLAGADYNEQFF
TRBJ1-4	TRBV7-9	few	.	TGTGCCAGCAGCTTAGTCGGGACTATGGGTGAAAAACTGTTTTTT	CASSLVGTMGEKLFF
TRBJ2-1	TRBV18	many	.	TGTGCCAGCTCAGGGGGCAGGGCATCCTACAATGAGCAGTTCTTC	CASSGGRASYNEQFF
TRBJ2-7	TRBV5-1	many	TRBD1	TGCGCCAGCAGCTCCGGGACAGGGGCCTACGAGCAGTACTTC	CASSSGTGAYEQYF